The clone carrying this T cell receptor beta chain was recorded a few times. Other DNA sequences in this specimen translate into the identical CDR3. The data belong to a study of beta chain features in type 1 diabetes. Germline CDR1 is MDHEN and CDR2 is SYDVKM. V was shortened by 6 bases and J by 5 bases, with 10 bases between the two germline ends. This CDR3 spans 13 amino acids. What was sequenced were expressed TCRB transcripts, since all of the isolated RNA had been reverse transcribed. TCRdb keeps only in-frame clones here, not all; method: immunoSEQ multiplex PCR. This sample yields about 900,000 clones, of which around a sixth are seen a single time; 0.02% to 0.025% belongs to the top ten. Via CD45RO/CCR7/CD25/CD127/CD95/CD27, cells of the CD4+ naive, central memory, regulatory and stem cell-like memory subsets were sorted.

The clonotype was recovered from a woman younger than 35 in good health. The chain combines TRBV28 with TRBJ2-2, with D possibly TRBD1 on 5 matching bases. The sample was naive CD4+ T cells from blood. CDR3 loop: CASSLQGTGELFF. The CDR3 DNA is TGTGCCAGCAGCCTCCAGGGTACCGGGGAGCTGTTTTTT.